This T cell receptor (beta chain) derives from a study of neurological immune-mediated disorders. The table lists this clonotype with many counts. At one end the junction does not follow the germline gene, possibly because of a read error. The CDR3 spans 14 residues. The germline V gene encodes CDR1 SQVTM and CDR2 ANQGSEA. Time point defined: longitudinal time-point 1 (baseline). 5'RACE generated cDNA with 10-nucleotide random UMIs. Over 180 million TCR-beta sequences from 15-18 subjects came from every sequencing run. TCRdb processed the 5' RACE reads anew with MiXCR; each CDR3 protein has one entry. Of 55,000 to 75,000 distinct CDR3 sequences detected, roughly 13% appear once; the ten largest clones hold around 4.3%.

This chain uses TRBV29-1 with TRBJ2-2, with 9 bases fitting TRBD1. This clonotype originated in a female donor with HTLV-1-associated myelopathy (HAM/TSP). Sequences were obtained from PBMCs. CDR3 nucleotide sequence: TGCAGCGTGTCCGGGACAGGGAACGCCGGGGAGCTGTTTTTT. Translation gives CSVSGTGNAGELFF.